This T cell receptor (beta chain) appears in the sequencing data of a study of blood T cells in healthy people across ages. Study-level points and caveats: A roughly linear fall in TCR beta diversity per million T cells was seen with increasing age. Aged donors had fewer naive CD4+ cells and lower diversity than long-lived donors.

Trimming removed 7 bases at V and 4 bases at J, with 19 bases between. The CDR3 is 15 residues long. The germline gives CDR1 SNHLY, CDR2 FYNNEI. With a J-beta primer mix and a sample-barcoded 5' primer, a second PCR ran roughly 6 to 11 cycles. TCRdb re-called the 5' RACE reads through MiXCR, storing one row per CDR3 protein. The sample records roughly 800,000 distinct CDR3 sequences, under 30% being singletons. This clonotype turned up a few times. Its antigen remains unknown. The same sample was also studied in work on T cells of mothers and their children. This second report adds: It was observed that no persistent microchimeric T cell clones could be detected.

The chain recombines TRBV2 with TRBJ2-5, with D perhaps TRBD2 (5 bases). The sample comprised blood. This receptor was taken from a boy younger than 18 in good health. Written as DNA, the CDR3 is TGTGCCAGCACCAACCTAGCACTCAAAGGAGAGACCCAGTACTTC. Translating it yields CASTNLALKGETQYF.